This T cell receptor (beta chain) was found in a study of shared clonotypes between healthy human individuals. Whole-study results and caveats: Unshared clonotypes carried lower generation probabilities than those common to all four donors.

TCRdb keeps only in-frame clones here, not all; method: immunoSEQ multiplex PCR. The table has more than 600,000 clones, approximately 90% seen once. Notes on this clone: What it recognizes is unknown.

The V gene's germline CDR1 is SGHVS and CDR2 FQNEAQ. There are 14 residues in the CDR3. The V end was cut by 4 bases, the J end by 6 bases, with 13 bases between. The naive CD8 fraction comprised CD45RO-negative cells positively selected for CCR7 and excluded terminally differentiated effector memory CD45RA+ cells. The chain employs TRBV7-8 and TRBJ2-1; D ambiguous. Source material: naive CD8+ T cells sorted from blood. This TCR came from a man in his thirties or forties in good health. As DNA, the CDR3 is TGTGCCAGCAGCTCTGATAAGCGCGGCAATGAGCAGTTCTTC. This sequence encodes CASSSDKRGNEQFF.